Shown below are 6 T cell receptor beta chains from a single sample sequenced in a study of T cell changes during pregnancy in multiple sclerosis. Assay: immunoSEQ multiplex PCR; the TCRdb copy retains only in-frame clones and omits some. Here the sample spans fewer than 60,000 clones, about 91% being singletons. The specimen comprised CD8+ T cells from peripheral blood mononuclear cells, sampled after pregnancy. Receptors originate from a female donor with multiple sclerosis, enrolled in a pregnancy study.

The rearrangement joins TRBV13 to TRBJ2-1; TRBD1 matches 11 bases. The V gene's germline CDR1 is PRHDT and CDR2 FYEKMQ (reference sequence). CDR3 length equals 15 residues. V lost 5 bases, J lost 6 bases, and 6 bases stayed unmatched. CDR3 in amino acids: CASSSRDRGFNEQFF. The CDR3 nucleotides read TGTGCCAGCAGCAGCCGGGACAGGGGGTTCAATGAGCAGTTCTTC.

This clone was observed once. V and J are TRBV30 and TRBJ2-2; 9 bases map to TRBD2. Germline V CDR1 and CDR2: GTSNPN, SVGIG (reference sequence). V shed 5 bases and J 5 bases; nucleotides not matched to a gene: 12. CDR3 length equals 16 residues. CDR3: CAWDDSGGWGTGELFF. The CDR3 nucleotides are TGTGCCTGGGACGATAGCGGGGGCTGGGGGACCGGGGAGCTGTTTTTT.

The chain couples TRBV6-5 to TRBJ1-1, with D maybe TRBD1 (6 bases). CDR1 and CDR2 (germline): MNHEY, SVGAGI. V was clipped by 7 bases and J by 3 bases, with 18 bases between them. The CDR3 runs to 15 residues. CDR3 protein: CASTKVQGKYTEAFF. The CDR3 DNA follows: TGTGCCAGCACCAAGGTCCAGGGGAAGTACACTGAAGCTTTCTTT.

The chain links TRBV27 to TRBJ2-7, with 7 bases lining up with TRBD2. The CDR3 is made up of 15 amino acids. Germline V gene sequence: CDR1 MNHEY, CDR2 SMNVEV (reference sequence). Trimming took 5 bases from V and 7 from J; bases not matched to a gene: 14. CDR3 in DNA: TGTGCCAGCAGTATACTAGCGCGGGCCCCCGTGGAGCAGTACTTC. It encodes CASSILARAPVEQYF.

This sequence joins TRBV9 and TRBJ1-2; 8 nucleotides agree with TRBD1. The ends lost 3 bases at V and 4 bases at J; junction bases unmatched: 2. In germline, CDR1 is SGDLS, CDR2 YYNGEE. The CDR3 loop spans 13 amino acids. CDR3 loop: CASSATGGYGYTF. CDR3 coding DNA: TGTGCCAGCAGCGCTACAGGGGGCTATGGCTACACCTTC.

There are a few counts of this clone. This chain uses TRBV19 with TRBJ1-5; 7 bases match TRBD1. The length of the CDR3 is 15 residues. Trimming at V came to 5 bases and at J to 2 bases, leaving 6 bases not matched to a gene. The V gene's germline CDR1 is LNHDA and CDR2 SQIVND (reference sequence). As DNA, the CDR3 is TGTGCCAGTAGTTCCAGACAGGGTGGCAATCAGCCCCAGCATTTT. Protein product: CASSSRQGGNQPQHF.